The following is a T cell receptor beta chain sequence with its context. Antigen unknown. The sample belongs to a study of a mutant IDH1 vaccine in newly diagnosed glioma. Study-wide background: Most had both radiotherapy and temozolomide beforehand; others had only one.

Profiling relied on immunoSEQ multiplex PCR, and the TCRdb table lists in-frame clones only, not all of them. The table shows around 52,000 clones, with about three quarters occurring only once. Germline CDR1 MNHNY, CDR2 SVGAGI (reference sequence). The V end was cut by 6 bases, the J end by 5 bases, with 9 bases between. The CDR3 has 12 amino acids. Time point given: week 5, during vaccination. Every single dose of the vaccine, 300 ug of mutant IDH1 20-mer peptide, came with topical imiquimod. The sequence was obtained from a woman in her thirties or forties with glioma. This chain uses TRBV6-6 with TRBJ2-3; no clear D. The sample in question was PBMCs, obtained from a glioma patient whose treatment included an IDH1 peptide vaccine. This CDR3 reads CASRTLGDTQYF. The DNA of the CDR3 is TGTGCCAGCAGGACCTTGGGAGATACGCAGTATTTT.